This T cell receptor (beta chain) was sequenced in a study of CD8 T cells in Susac syndrome. Sequencing of TCR beta was carried out in blood CD8+ and CD4+ T cells. In contrast to the negatively isolated CD8+ and CD4+ T cells, TEMRA cells were FACS-enriched. A quantity of about 0.45 to 1 ug RNA underwent reverse transcription using random hexamers. With immunoSEQ multiplex PCR, TCR beta CDR3 was amplified across 54 Vbeta and 13 Jbeta. Via MiXCR, TCRdb re-called the immunoSEQ multiplex PCR reads, giving one row per CDR3 protein. Here the sample spans about 210,000 distinct CDR3 sequences, 95% being singletons. From germline, CDR1 is MNHEY and CDR2 SMNVEV (reference sequence). Trimming stripped 3 bases from V and 4 bases from J, with 9 bases between. The CDR3 sequence is 13 residues long.

The chain uses TRBV27 and TRBJ1-1; D gene ambiguous. The receptor's source is a human donor with multiple sclerosis. The sample consisted of CD4+ T cells from PBMCs. This CDR3 is CASSFAAGTEAFF. The CDR3 coding sequence is TGTGCCAGCAGTTTTGCGGCGGGCACTGAAGCTTTCTTT.